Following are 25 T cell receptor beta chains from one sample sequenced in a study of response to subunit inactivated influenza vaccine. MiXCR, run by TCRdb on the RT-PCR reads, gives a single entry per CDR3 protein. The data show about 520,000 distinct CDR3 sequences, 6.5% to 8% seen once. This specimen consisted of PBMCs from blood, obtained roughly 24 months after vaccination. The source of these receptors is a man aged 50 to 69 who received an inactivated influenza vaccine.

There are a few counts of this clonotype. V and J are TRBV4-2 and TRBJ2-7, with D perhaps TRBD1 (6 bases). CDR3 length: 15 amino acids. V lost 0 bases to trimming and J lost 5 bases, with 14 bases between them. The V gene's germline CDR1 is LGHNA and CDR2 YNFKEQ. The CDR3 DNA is TGTGCCAGCAGCCAAGAAGGGCAGGGGCTGAACGAGCAGTACTTC. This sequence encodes CASSQEGQGLNEQYF.

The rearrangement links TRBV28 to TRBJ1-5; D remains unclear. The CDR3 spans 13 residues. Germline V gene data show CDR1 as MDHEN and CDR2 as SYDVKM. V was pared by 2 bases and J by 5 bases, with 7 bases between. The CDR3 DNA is TGTGCCAGCAGTTTACGGAGGGATCAGCCCCAGCATTTT. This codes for CASSLRRDQPQHF.

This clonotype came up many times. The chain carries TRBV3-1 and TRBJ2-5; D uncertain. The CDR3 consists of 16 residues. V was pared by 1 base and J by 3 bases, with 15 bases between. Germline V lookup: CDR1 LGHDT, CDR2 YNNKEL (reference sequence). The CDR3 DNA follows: TGTGCCAGCAGCCAAGGCGTCCGGACCCGTAAAGAGACCCAGTACTTC. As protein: CASSQGVRTRKETQYF.

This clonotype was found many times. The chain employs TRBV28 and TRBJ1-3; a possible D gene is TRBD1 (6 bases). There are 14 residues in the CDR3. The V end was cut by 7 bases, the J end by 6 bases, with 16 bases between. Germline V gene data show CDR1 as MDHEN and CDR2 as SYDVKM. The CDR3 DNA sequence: TGTGCCAGCAAAACCCGACAGGCTCTAAACACCATATATTTT. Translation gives CASKTRQALNTIYF.

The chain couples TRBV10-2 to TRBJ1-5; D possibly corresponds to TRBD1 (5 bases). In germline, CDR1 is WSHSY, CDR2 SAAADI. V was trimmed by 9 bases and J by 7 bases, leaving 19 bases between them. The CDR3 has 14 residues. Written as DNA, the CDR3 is TGCGCCAGTCGGGACGGCGGTGCGGGGCAGCCCCAGCATTTT. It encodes CASRDGGAGQPQHF.

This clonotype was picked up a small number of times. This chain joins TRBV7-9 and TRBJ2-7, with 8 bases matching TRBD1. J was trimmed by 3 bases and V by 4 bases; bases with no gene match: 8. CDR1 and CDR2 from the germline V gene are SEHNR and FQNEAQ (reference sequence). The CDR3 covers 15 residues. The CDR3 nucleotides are TGTGCCAGCAGCTCCACGCGGGACAGGCTCTACGAGCAGTACTTC. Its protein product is CASSSTRDRLYEQYF.

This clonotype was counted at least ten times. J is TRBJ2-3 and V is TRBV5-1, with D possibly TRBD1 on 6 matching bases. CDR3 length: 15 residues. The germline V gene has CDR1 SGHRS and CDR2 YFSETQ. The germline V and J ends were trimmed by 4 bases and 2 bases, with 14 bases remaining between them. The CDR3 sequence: CASSTQGRLTDTQYF. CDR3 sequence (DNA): TGCGCCAGCAGCACACAGGGCCGTCTCACAGATACGCAGTATTTT.

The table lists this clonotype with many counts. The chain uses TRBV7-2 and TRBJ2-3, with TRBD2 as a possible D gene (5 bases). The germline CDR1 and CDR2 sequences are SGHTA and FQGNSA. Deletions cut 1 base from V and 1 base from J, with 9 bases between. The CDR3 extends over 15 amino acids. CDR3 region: CASSLERLRTDTQYF. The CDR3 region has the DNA TGTGCCAGCAGCTTAGAGCGGTTACGCACAGATACGCAGTATTTT.

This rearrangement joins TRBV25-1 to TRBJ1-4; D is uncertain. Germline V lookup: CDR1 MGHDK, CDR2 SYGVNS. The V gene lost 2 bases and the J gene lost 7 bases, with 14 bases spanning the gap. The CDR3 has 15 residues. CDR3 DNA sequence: TGTGCCAGCAGTGAAGTAAGGCTAGCAGGTGAAAAACTGTTTTTT. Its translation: CASSEVRLAGEKLFF.

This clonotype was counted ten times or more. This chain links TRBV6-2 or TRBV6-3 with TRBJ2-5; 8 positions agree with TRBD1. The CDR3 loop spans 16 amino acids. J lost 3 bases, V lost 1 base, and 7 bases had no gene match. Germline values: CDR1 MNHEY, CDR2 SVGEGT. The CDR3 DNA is TGTGCCAGCAGTTACTTACAGGGGGTTTTGGAAGAGACCCAGTACTTC. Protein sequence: CASSYLQGVLEETQYF.

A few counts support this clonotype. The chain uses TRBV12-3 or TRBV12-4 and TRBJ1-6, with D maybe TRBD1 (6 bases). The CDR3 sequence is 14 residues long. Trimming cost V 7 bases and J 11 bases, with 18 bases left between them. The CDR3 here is CASTNPGQMTPLHF. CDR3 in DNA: TGTGCCAGCACCAATCCGGGACAAATGACACCCCTCCACTTT.

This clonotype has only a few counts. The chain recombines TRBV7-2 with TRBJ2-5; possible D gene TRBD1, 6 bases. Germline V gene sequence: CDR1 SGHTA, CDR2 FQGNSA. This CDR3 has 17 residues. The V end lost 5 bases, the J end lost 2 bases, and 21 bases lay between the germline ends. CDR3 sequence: CASSDLWGRGRQETQYF. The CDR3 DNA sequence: TGTGCCAGCAGCGACCTCTGGGGCAGGGGTCGACAAGAGACCCAGTACTTC. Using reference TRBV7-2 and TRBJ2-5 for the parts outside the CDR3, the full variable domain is GAGVSQSPSNKVTEKGKDVELRCDPISGHTALYWYRQSLGQGLEFLIYFQGNSAPDKSGLPSDRFSAERTGGSVSTLTIQRTQQEDSAVYLCASSDLWGRGRQETQYFGPGTRLLVL.

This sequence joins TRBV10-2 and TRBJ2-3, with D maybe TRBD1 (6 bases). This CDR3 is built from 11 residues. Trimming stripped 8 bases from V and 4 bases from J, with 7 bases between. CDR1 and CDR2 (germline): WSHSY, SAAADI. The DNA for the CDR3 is TGCGCCAGCGAGGGGGCAGATACGCAGTATTTT. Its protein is CASEGADTQYF.

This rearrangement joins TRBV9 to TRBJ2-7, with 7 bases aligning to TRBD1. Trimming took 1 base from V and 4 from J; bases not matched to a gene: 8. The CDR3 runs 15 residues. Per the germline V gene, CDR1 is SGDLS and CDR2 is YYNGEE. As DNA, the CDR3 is TGTGCCAGCAGCGTATCCGTGACAGGGACGTACGAGCAGTACTTC. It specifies CASSVSVTGTYEQYF. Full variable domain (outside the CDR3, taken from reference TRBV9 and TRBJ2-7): DSGVTQTPKHLITATGQRVTLRCSPRSGDLSVYWYQQSLDQGLQFLIQYYNGEERAKGNILERFSAQQFPDLHSELNLSSLELGDSALYFCASSVSVTGTYEQYFGPGTRLTVT.

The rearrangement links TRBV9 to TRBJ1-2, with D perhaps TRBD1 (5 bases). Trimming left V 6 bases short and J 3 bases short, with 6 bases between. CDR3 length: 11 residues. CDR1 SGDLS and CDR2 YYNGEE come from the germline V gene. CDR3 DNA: TGTGCCAGCACCAGGGACTATGGCTACACCTTC. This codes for CASTRDYGYTF. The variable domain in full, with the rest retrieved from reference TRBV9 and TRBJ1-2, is DSGVTQTPKHLITATGQRVTLRCSPRSGDLSVYWYQQSLDQGLQFLIQYYNGEERAKGNILERFSAQQFPDLHSELNLSSLELGDSALYFCASTRDYGYTFGSGTRLTVV.

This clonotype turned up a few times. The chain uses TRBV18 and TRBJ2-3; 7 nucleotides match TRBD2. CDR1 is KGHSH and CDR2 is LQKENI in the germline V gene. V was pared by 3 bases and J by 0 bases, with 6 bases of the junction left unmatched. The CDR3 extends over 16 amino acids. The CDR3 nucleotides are TGTGCCAGCTCACCGAAGCGGGATTCTAGCACAGATACGCAGTATTTT. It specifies CASSPKRDSSTDTQYF. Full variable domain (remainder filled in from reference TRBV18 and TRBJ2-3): NAGVMQNPRHLVRRRGQEARLRCSPMKGHSHVYWYRQLPEEGLKFMVYLQKENIIDESGMPKERFSAEFPKEGPSILRIQQVVRGDSAAYFCASSPKRDSSTDTQYFGPGTRLTVL.

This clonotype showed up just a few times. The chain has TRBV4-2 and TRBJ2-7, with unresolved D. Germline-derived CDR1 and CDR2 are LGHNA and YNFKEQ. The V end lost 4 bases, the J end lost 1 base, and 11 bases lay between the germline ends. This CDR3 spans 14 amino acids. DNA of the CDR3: TGTGCCAGCAGCCCGGAACGCAGATCCTACGAGCAGTACTTC. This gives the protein CASSPERRSYEQYF.

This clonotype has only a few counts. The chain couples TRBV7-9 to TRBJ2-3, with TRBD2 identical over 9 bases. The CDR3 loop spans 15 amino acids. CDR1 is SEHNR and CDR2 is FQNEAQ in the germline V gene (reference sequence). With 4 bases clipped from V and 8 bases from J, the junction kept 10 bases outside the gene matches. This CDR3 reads CASSSSGGPPGTQYF. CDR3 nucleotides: TGTGCCAGCAGCTCCAGCGGGGGGCCACCCGGTACGCAGTATTTT.

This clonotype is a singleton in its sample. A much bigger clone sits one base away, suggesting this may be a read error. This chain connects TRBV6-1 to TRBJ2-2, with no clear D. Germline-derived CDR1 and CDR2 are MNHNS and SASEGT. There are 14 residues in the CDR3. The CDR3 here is CASREVRSPGELFF. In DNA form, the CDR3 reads TGTGCCAGCAGGGAAGTGAGGAGCCCCGGGGAGCTGTTTTTT.

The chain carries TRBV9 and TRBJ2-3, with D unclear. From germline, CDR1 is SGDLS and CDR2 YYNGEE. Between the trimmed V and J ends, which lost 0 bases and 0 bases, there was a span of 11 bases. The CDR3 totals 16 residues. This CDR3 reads CASSVEPATSTDTQYF. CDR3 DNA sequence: TGTGCCAGCAGCGTAGAACCTGCGACTAGCACAGATACGCAGTATTTT.

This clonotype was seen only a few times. CDR3 residues: CASSRTIGFYEQYF. The CDR3 DNA sequence: TGTGCCAGCAGTCGTACGATTGGATTCTACGAGCAGTACTTC. The rearrangement uses TRBV6-1 and TRBJ2-7; D gene unclear. The germline V gene encodes CDR1 MNHNS and CDR2 SASEGT. The germline V and J ends were trimmed by 5 bases and 3 bases, with 14 bases remaining between them. This CDR3 is 14 amino acids long.

CDR3 residues: CASRSPLNEQFF. CDR3 in DNA: TGTGCCAGCAGGTCACCTCTCAATGAGCAGTTCTTC. The V gene is TRBV6-5, the J gene TRBJ2-1; no firm D call. Germline loops: CDR1 MNHEY, CDR2 SVGAGI. The CDR3 has 12 residues. Trimming took 6 bases from V and 6 from J, leaving 9 bases between them.

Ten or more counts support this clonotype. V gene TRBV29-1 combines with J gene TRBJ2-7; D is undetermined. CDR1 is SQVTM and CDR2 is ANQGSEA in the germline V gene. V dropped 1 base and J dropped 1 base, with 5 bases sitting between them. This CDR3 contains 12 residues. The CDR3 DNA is TGCAGCGTTGAAGCACATTCCTACGAGCAGTACTTC. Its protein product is CSVEAHSYEQYF.

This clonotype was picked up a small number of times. CDR3 protein: CASGGFRIAGEQFF. CDR3 in DNA: TGTGCCAGCGGGGGCTTTCGGATAGCTGGTGAGCAGTTCTTC. The V gene is TRBV6-1, the J gene TRBJ2-1; D is possibly TRBD1 (6 bases). Trimming stripped 8 bases from V and 9 bases from J, with 20 bases between. The germline gives CDR1 MNHNS, CDR2 SASEGT. CDR3 length equals 14 residues.

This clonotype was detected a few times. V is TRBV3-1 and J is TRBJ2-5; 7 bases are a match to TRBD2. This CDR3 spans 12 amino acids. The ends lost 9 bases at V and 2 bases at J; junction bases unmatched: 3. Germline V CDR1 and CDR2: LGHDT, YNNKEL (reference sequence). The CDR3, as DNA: TGTGCCAGTAAGCGGGGACAAGAGACCCAGTACTTC. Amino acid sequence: CASKRGQETQYF.